This TCR beta chain was captured in a study of T cell responses to AZD1222 COVID-19 vaccine. Study-level background: Whether given at about 4 or about 12 weeks, second doses were pooled.

Findings and caveats of the study: Distributed over spike, vaccine-associated CD4 TCRs predominated at 160-218 and 743-854. Every sample of the repertoires postdated the peak T cell response. Elevations in Spike-specific TCR breadth and depth followed administration of two AZD1222 doses.

TCRdb keeps only in-frame clones here, not all; method: immunoSEQ multiplex PCR. The sample consists of 100,000 to 110,000 clones, 88% of them appearing once. V lost 4 bases to trimming and J lost 7 bases; unmatched junction nucleotides: 9. The CDR3 consists of 14 residues. CDR1 SGHRS and CDR2 YFSETQ come from the germline V gene. Note on this clone: Its antigen is still unknown.

V gene TRBV5-1 combines with J gene TRBJ1-2, with 8 bases identical to TRBD1. This TCR was recovered from an adult in good health. The sample here was peripheral blood, taken on day 0 of AZD1222 vaccination. The CDR3 DNA reads as TGCGCCAGCAGCATAGGACAGGGCTTGTTTGGCTACACCTTC. Encoded protein: CASSIGQGLFGYTF.